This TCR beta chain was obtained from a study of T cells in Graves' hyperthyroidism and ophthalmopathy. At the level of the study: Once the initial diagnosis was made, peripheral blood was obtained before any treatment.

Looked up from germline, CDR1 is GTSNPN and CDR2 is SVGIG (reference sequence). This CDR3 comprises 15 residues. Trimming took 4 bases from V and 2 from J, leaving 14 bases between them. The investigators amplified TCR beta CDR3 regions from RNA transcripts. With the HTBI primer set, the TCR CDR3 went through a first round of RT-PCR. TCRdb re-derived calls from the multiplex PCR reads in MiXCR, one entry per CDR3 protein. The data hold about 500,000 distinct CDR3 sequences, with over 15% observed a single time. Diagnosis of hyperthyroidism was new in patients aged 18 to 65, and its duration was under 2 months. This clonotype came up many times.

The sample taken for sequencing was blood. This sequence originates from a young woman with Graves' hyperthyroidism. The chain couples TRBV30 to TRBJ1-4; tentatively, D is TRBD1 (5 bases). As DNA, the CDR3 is TGTGCCTGGACCCGAGGGGCTGCGACTAATGAAAAACTGTTTTTT. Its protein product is CAWTRGAATNEKLFF.